Here is one T cell receptor beta chain with its context. Membership in each cohort depended on participant-reported clinical history. Before being deemed recovered, Cohort 3 donors had two negative PCRs, clearance, or symptom resolution. Study processing details: Amplification from reference gene primers served as the basis for estimated nucleated cell counts. Assay: immunoSEQ multiplex PCR; the TCRdb copy retains only in-frame clones and omits some. The V and J calls and clone size are taken from that table; D and trimming were inferred from the DNA. The sample yields 300,000 or so clones, roughly 87% seen once. The sample belongs to a study of blood T cell repertoires in COVID-19. Study background: COVID-19 samples, acute and convalescent, were from the United States, Italy and Spain.

The CDR3 length is 15 residues. The germline CDR1 and CDR2 sequences are LGHDT and YNNKEL (reference sequence). Trimming took 4 bases from V and 3 from J, leaving 13 bases between them. The V gene is TRBV3-1 (or the pseudogene TRBV3-2), the J gene TRBJ1-5; unclear D gene. The source of this sequence is a woman aged 25 to 39 who had recovered from COVID-19. Sequencing was performed on PBMCs or T cells enriched from blood (not recorded which). CDR3 loop: CASSPRLGVNQPQHF. For the CDR3, the DNA is TGTGCCAGCAGCCCCAGACTGGGAGTCAATCAGCCCCAGCATTTT.